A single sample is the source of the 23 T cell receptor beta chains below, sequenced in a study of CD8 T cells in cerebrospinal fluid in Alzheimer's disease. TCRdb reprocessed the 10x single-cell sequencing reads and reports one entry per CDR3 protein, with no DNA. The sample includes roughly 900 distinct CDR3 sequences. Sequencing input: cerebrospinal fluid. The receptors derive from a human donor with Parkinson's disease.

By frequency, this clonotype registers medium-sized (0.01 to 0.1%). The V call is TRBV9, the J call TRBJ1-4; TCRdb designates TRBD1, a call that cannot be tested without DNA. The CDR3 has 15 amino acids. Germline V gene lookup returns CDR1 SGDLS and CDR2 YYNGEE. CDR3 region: CASSVTGFTNEKLFF.

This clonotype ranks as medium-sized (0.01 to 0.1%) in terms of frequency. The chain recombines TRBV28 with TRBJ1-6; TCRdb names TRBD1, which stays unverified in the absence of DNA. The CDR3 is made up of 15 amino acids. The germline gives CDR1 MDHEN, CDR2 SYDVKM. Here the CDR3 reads CASSRGTGSGSPLHF.

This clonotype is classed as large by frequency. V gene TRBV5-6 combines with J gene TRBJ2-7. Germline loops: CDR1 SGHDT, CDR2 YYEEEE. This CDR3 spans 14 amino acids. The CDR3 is CASSLGVLSGEQYF.

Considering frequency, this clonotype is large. This chain's CDR3 is CASRQTYEQYF. The chain employs TRBV2 and TRBJ2-7. CDR1 is SNHLY, CDR2 FYNNEI, per germline. The CDR3 is 11 amino acids.

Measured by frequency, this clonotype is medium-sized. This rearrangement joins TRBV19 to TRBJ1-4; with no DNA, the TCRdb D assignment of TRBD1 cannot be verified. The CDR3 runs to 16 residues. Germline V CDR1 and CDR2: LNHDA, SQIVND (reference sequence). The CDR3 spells CASSTAVSSRGEKLFF.

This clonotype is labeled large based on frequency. CDR3 sequence: CSAMGGSGGSSYNEQFF. The chain is built from TRBV20-1 and TRBJ2-1; TCRdb picks TRBD2, but there is no DNA to check that call. The CDR3 consists of 17 residues. Germline-derived CDR1 and CDR2 are DFQATT and SNEGSKA (reference sequence).

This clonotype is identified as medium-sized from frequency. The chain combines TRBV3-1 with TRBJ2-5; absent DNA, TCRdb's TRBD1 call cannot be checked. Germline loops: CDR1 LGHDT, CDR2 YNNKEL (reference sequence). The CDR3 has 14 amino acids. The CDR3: CASSPPRGTETQYF.

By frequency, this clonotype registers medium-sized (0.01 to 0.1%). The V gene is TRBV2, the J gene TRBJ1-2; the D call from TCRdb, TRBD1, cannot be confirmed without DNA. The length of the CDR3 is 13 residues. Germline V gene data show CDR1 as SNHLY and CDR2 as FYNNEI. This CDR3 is CASSEQGAGGYTF.

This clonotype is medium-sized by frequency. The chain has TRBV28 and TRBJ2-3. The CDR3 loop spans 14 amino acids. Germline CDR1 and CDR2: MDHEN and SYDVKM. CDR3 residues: CASSSHFGTDTQYF. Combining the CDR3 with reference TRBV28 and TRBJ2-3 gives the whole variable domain DVKVTQSSRYLVKRTGEKVFLECVQDMDHENMFWYRQDPGLGLRLIYFSYDVKMKEKGDIPEGYSVSREKKERFSLILESASTNQTSMYLCASSSHFGTDTQYFGPGTRLTVL.

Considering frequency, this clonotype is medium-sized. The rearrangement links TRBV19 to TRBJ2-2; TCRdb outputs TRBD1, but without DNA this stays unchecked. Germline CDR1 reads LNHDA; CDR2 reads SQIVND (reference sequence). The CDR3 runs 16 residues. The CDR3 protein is CASSIRGAPNTGELFF.

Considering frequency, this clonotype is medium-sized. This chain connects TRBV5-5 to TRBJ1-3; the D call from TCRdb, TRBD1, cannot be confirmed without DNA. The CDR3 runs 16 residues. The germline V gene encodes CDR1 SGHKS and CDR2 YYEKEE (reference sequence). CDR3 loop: CASSGDRALSGNTIYF.

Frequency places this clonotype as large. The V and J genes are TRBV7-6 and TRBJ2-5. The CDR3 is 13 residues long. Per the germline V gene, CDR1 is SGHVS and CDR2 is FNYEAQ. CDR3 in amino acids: CASSRSRQETQYF.

CDR3 region: CASSTGGQGGNTIYF. The V call is TRBV19, the J call TRBJ1-3; TCRdb selects TRBD1, and the lack of DNA leaves this call unchecked. This CDR3 is built from 15 residues. CDR1 and CDR2 (germline): LNHDA, SQIVND (reference sequence).

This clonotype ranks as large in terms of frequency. The CDR3 region is CASGRGSDTQYF. The chain carries TRBV6-5 and TRBJ2-3; the TCRdb D gene call, TRBD1, has no DNA to confirm it. From germline, CDR1 is MNHEY and CDR2 SVGAGI. The CDR3 totals 12 residues.

The CDR3 reads CASPNGGLAGNNEQFF. The chain couples TRBV6-5 to TRBJ2-1; the TCRdb call, TRBD2, lacks DNA for checking. The CDR3 totals 16 residues. Germline loops: CDR1 MNHEY, CDR2 SVGAGI.

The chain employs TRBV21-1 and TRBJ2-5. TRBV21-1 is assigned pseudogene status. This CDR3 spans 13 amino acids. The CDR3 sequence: CASSKALLKTQYF.

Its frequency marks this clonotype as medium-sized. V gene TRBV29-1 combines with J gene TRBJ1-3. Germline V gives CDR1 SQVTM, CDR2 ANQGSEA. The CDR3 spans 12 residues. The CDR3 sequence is CSVAGSGNTIYF.

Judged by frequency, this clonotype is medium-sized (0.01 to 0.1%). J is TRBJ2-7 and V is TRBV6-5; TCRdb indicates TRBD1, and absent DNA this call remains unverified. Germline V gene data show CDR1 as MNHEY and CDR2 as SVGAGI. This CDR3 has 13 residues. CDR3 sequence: CAAGGDRGREQYF.

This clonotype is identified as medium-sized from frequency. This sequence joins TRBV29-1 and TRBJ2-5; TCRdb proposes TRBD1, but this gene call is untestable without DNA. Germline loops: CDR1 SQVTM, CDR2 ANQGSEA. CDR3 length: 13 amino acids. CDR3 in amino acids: CSVIRDGAETQYF. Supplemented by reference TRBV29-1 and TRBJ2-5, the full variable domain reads SAVISQKPSRDICQRGTSLTIQCQVDSQVTMMFWYRQQPGQSLTLIATANQGSEATYESGFVIDKFPISRPNLTFSTLTVSNMSPEDSSIYLCSVIRDGAETQYFGPGTRLLVL.

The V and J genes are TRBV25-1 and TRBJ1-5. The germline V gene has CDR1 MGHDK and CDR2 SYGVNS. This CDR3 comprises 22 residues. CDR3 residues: CASSSGVCHTHDALCSNQPQHF.

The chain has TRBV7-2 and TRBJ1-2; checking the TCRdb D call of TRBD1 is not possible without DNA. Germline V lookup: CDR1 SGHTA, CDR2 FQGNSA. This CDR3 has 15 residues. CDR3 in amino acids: CASSLVRTGKHGYTF.

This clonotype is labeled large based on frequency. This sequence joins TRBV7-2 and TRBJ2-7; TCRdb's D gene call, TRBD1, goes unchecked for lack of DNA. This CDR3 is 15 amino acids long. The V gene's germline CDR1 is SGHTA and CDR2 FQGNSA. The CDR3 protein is CASSLRGTGGYEQYF.

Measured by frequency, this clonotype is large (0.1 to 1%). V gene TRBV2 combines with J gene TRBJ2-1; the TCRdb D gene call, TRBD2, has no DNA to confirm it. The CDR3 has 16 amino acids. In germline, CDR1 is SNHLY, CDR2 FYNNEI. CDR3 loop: CASSSLAGGPQNEQFF. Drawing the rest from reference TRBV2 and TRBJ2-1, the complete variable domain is EPEVTQTPSHQVTQMGQEVILRCVPISNHLYFYWYRQILGQKVEFLVSFYNNEISEKSEIFDDQFSVERPDGSNFTLKIRSTKLEDSAMYFCASSSLAGGPQNEQFFGPGTRLTVL.